These T cell receptor beta chains were read from a single sample in a study of T cells in Graves' hyperthyroidism and ophthalmopathy. TCRdb reprocessed the multiplex PCR reads with MiXCR, giving one entry per CDR3 protein. The sample consists of hundreds of thousands of distinct CDR3 sequences, around 16% of them appearing once. Sequenced material: blood. The receptors were sampled from a woman aged 18-29 years with Graves' hyperthyroidism that later progressed to Graves' ophthalmopathy. Both conserved end residues are part of each CDR3. D genes are given only for firm matches. Size is omitted from some rows. Given values are once, few, many or a class for expanded clones.

v_gene,d_gene,j_gene,abundance,CDR3nt,CDR3aa
TRBV30,-,TRBJ1-2,many,TGTGCCGTCCGGAAGGGCTCAGGCGGCTACACCTTC,CAVRKGSGGYTF
TRBV30,-,TRBJ2-1,many,TGTGCCTGGACCGTAGGGTTTCGGCCCTACAATGAGCAGTTCTTC,CAWTVGFRPYNEQFF
TRBV5-1,-,TRBJ1-2,few,TGCGCCAGCAGCCACGGCGCGGAGTCGTTCTATGGCTACACCTTC,CASSHGAESFYGYTF
TRBV27,TRBD1,TRBJ1-4,-,TGTGCCAGCAGTACGGACAGGAGTAATGAAAAACTGTTTTTT,CASSTDRSNEKLFF
TRBV5-1,-,TRBJ1-3,-,TGCACCAGCAGCCAGGAGGGCGTAAGATATTTT,CTSSQEGVRYF
TRBV5-1,-,TRBJ2-7,many,TGCGCCAGCAGCTTGAGGGCAGGGAGCGAGCAGTACTTC,CASSLRAGSEQYF
TRBV4-1,-,TRBJ2-7,few,TGCGCCAGCAGCCAAGACGACGGATACGAGCAGTACTTC,CASSQDDGYEQYF
TRBV6-1,TRBD2,TRBJ2-1,many,TGTGCCAGCAGCTCGACTAGCGGGAGGACTAATGAGCAGTTCTTC,CASSSTSGRTNEQFF
TRBV27,-,TRBJ2-2,-,TGTGCCAGCAGTTTATCTAACTTGGGGGAGCTGTTTTTT,CASSLSNLGELFF
TRBV3-1,TRBD2,TRBJ2-7,few,TGTGCCAGCAGCCCTTCTAGCGGGAGGATCGAGTACGAGCAGTACTTC,CASSPSSGRIEYEQYF
TRBV6-1,TRBD1,TRBJ2-7,many,TGTGCCAGCAGTGAAGGGACAGGGAATTTCGTCCCCTACGAGCAGTACTTC,CASSEGTGNFVPYEQYF
TRBV20-1,TRBD1,TRBJ2-3,few,TGCAGTGCCTGGGCGGCCGCGGGACAGGGAACCACAGATACGCAGTATTTT,CSAWAAAGQGTTDTQYF
TRBV5-1,TRBD2,TRBJ2-3,many,TGCGCCAGCAGCTTGGGCACTAGCGGCTATAGCACAGATACGCAGTATTTT,CASSLGTSGYSTDTQYF
TRBV3-1,-,TRBJ2-1,many,TGTGCCAGCAGCCTGCGACGGGAGCAGTTCTTC,CASSLRREQFF
TRBV10-3,TRBD1,TRBJ2-5,many,TGTGCCATCAGAGGACAGGGTGGAGAGACCCAGTACTTC,CAIRGQGGETQYF
TRBV20-1,TRBD2,TRBJ2-1,many,TGCAGTGCTAGGATTGCCGGGACTAGCGGATGGGAGCAGTTCTTC,CSARIAGTSGWEQFF
TRBV9,TRBD2,TRBJ2-7,few,TGTGCCAGCAGTGATCAACGACTAGCGGGAGTCGAAGAGCAGTACTTC,CASSDQRLAGVEEQYF
TRBV27,TRBD2,TRBJ2-1,many,TGTGCCAGCAGCCTAGCGGCTGACAATGAGCAGTTCTTC,CASSLAADNEQFF
TRBV15,TRBD2,TRBJ2-2,-,TGTGCCACCAGCAGTATCCGATCCGGGGGACTAGCGGGAGCCGGGGAGCTGTTTTTT,CATSSIRSGGLAGAGELFF
TRBV6-2/TRBV6-3,TRBD1,TRBJ2-4,-,TGTGCCAGCAGTTTAGTACCGGGACAGGGTTTCGGGCAAGACATTCAGTACTTC,CASSLVPGQGFGQDIQYF
TRBV27,TRBD2,TRBJ2-1,many,TGTGCCAGCAGTTATACCGGGACTAGCGGGAGTTTTGAGCAGTTCTTC,CASSYTGTSGSFEQFF
TRBV20-1,-,TRBJ2-7,many,TGCAGTGCTAGAGGTGGGGCAGGGGGGAGCTACGAGCAGTACTTC,CSARGGAGGSYEQYF
TRBV20-1,TRBD2,TRBJ2-1,many,TGCAGTGGCTTGGGACTAGCGGGAGAGTATGAGCAGTTCTTC,CSGLGLAGEYEQFF
TRBV18,-,TRBJ1-2,many,TGTGCCAGCTCACCTGCCGACACGGGCTATGGCTACACCTTC,CASSPADTGYGYTF
TRBV25-1,-,TRBJ2-7,many,TGTGCCAGCAGTCCCGCGCAGGGGCCCTACGAGCAGTACTTC,CASSPAQGPYEQYF
TRBV7-2,-,TRBJ2-3,many,TGTGCCAGCAGCCGCCGGAGGGACACAGATACGCAGTATTTT,CASSRRRDTDTQYF
TRBV12-3/TRBV12-4,-,TRBJ2-3,few,TGTGCCAGCAGTTTTCGTTTCACAGATACGCAGTATTTT,CASSFRFTDTQYF
TRBV5-1,TRBD1,TRBJ1-5,few,TGCGCCAGCAGCGTGTCCGGGACAGGGAATCAGCCCCAGCATTTT,CASSVSGTGNQPQHF
TRBV5-1,-,TRBJ2-2,many,TGCGCCAGCAGCTTTTACAGGGACACCGGGGAGCTGTTTTTT,CASSFYRDTGELFF
TRBV20-1,-,TRBJ2-3,many,TGCAGTGCTAGAGATGGTCGATACACAGATACGCAGTATTTT,CSARDGRYTDTQYF
TRBV15,-,TRBJ2-1,-,TGTGCCACCAGCAGCACAGGGTACTCCTACAATGAGCAGTTCTTC,CATSSTGYSYNEQFF
TRBV29-1,TRBD2,TRBJ2-7,few,TGCAGCGTTGAGGCAGCGGGACCCGCCGGGTCCTACGAGCAGTACTTC,CSVEAAGPAGSYEQYF
TRBV6-1,TRBD1,TRBJ2-1,-,TGTGCCAGCAGTCCGACAGGGGTCAATGAGCAGTTCTTC,CASSPTGVNEQFF
TRBV3-1,TRBD1,TRBJ1-1,many,TGTGCCAGCAGCCAAGAATGGACAGGCGGAATCACTGAAGCTTTCTTT,CASSQEWTGGITEAFF
TRBV4-1,-,TRBJ2-5,many,TGCGCCAGCAGCCAAGAAGGGGGAGGTCAAGAGACCCAGTACTTC,CASSQEGGGQETQYF
TRBV3-1,-,TRBJ2-7,many,TGTGCCAGCAGCAAGACCCGCTGGGGCTACGAGCAGTACTTC,CASSKTRWGYEQYF
TRBV28,-,TRBJ1-2,many,TGTGCCAGCAGTTACAGGGATGGCTACACCTTC,CASSYRDGYTF
TRBV19,-,TRBJ2-2,-,TGTGCCAGTAGTAGGGTCGCTACCGGGGAGCTGTTTTTT,CASSRVATGELFF
TRBV7-2,TRBD1,TRBJ2-7,many,TGTGCCAGCAGCTTAGCGTCCTCGGACAGGATCAGCTCCTACGAGCAGTACTTC,CASSLASSDRISSYEQYF
TRBV28,-,TRBJ2-2,many,TGTGCCAGCAGTTTTGGAAACACCGGGGAGCTGTTTTTT,CASSFGNTGELFF
TRBV28,TRBD1,TRBJ1-2,many,TGTGCCAGCAGCGAGGGACAGGGGGGCTATGGCTACACCTTC,CASSEGQGGYGYTF